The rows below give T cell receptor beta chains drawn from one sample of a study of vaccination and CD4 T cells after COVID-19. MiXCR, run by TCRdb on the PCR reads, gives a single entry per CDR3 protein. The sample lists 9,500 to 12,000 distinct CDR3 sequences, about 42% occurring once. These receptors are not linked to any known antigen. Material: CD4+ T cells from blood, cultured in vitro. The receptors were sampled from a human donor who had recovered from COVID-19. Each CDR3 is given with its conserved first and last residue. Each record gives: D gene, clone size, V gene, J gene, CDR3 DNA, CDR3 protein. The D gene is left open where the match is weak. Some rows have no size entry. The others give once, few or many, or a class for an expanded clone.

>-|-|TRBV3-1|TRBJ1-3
TGTGCCAGCAGCCAAGTTGCTGGAAACACCATATATTTT
CASSQVAGNTIYF
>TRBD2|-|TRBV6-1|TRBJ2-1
TGTGCCGGACTACTCGGGGGGGGCTCCTACAATGAGCAGTTCTTC
CAGLLGGGSYNEQFF
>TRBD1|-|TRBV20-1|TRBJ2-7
TGCAGTGCCCCTAGACAGGGGGCTTACGAGCAGTACTTC
CSAPRQGAYEQYF
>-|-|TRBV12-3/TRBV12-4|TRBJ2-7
TGTGCCAGCAGCCAGGACTTTGGCGAGCAGTACTTC
CASSQDFGEQYF
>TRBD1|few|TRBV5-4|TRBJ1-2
TGTGCCAGCAGCTTGCCAACAGGGACAGGGGACTATGGCTACACCTTC
CASSLPTGTGDYGYTF
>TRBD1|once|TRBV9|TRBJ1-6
TGTGCCAGCAGACGGGACAGGGACAATTCACCCCTCCACTTT
CASRRDRDNSPLHF
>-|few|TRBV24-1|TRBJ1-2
TGTGCCACCAGTGATCCCGGACGGAGCTATGGCTACACCTTC
CATSDPGRSYGYTF
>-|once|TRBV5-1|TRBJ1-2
TGCGCCAGCAGCGCAGCCTGGGACTATGGCTACACCTTC
CASSAAWDYGYTF
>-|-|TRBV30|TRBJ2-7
TGTGCCTGGAATTACGAAGCGACCTACGAGCAGTACTTC
CAWNYEATYEQYF
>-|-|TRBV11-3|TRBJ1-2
TGTGCCAGCACCCCGACAGGTCTTAACTATGGCTACACCTTC
CASTPTGLNYGYTF
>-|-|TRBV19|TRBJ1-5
TGTGCCAGTAGTATTTTAGAGGGGAATCAGCCCCAGCATTTT
CASSILEGNQPQHF
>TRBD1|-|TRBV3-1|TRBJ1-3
TGTGCCAGCAGCCAGGTAACCTCGGGGACAGCTTCAAACACCATATATTTT
CASSQVTSGTASNTIYF
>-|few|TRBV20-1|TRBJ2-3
TGCAGTGCTAGAGATCTGGGCCGCACACACGGCGATACGCAGTATTTT
CSARDLGRTHGDTQYF
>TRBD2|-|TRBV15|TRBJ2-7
TGTGCCACCAGCAGAGTCAGCGGGGGAACTTACGAGCAGTACTTC
CATSRVSGGTYEQYF
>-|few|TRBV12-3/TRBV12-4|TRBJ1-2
TGTGCCAGCAGCCTCGAAGACGCTCGCCATGGCTACACCTTC
CASSLEDARHGYTF
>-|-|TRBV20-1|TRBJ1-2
TGCAGTGCTAGCGGAGAGGGCTATGGCTACACCTTC
CSASGEGYGYTF
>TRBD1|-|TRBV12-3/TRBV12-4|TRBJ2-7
TGTGCCAGCAGTTTAGCTTTACCGGGACAGGCTCGGAACGAGCAGTACTTC
CASSLALPGQARNEQYF
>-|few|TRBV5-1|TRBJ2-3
TGCGCCAGCAGCTCACAGGCAACTAGCACAGATACGCAGTATTTT
CASSSQATSTDTQYF
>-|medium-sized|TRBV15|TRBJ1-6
TGTGCCACCAGCAGAGGGTCAGGGGTTAATTCACCCCTCCACTTT
CATSRGSGVNSPLHF
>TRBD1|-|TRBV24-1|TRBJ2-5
TGTGCCACCAGTGACCCACAGGGGGCCGGAGAGACCCAGTACTTC
CATSDPQGAGETQYF
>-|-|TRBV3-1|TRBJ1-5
TGTGCCAGCAGCCAAGACTTGGGGCAGGGAGTTAATCAGCCCCAGCATTTT
CASSQDLGQGVNQPQHF
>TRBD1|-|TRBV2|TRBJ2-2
TGTGCCAGCACCTCGGACAGGAGCAACACCGGGGAGCTGTTTTTT
CASTSDRSNTGELFF
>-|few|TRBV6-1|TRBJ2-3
TGTGCCAGCCGCAGGGACAGCACAGATACGCAGTATTTT
CASRRDSTDTQYF
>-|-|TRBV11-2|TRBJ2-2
TGTGCCAGCCAGGGGGAGGGCGGGGAGCTGTTTTTT
CASQGEGGELFF
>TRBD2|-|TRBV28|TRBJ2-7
TGTGCCAGCAGTTCCGGTAGCGGGGTCGGGGAGCAGTACTTC
CASSSGSGVGEQYF
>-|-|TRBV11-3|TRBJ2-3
TGTGCCAGCAGCTTAGATAGCCTCATTAAAGTGGATACGCAGTATTTT
CASSLDSLIKVDTQYF
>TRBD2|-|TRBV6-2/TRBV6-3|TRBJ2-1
TGTGCCAGCAGTTCCCCGTCTAGCGGGGGGATGGGGTTC
CASSSPSSGGMGF
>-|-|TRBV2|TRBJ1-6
TGTGCCAGCGGTGGAAGACAGGATTCACCCCTCCACTTT
CASGGRQDSPLHF
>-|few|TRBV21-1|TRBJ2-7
TGTGCCAGCTCCTACACTTCTATGGGGGGACCCCAAAAAGTCGGGCAGTACTTC
CASSYTSMGGPQKVGQYF